The 24 T cell receptor beta chains below come from one sample, sequenced in a study of OX40 agonist ivuxolimab in advanced cancers. Method: immunoSEQ multiplex PCR; TCRdb's copy keeps in-frame clones and lacks some. The sample holds more than 25,000 clones, more than 75% seen once. Here the sequenced sample was CD4+ or CD8+ T cells sorted from blood, taken in a trial of the OX40 agonist ivuxolimab. Receptor source: an adult with an advanced solid tumor such as melanoma, head and neck, liver or kidney cancer.

The chain carries TRBV9 and TRBJ2-7; 7 bases align to TRBD1. Trimming removed 4 bases from V and 5 bases from J; junction bases left unmatched: 6. Germline lookup yields CDR1 SGDLS and CDR2 YYNGEE. This CDR3 has 13 amino acids. Here the CDR3 reads CASSPQGSHEQYF. The CDR3 coding sequence is TGTGCCAGCAGCCCACAGGGGAGCCACGAGCAGTACTTC. Using reference TRBV9 and TRBJ2-7 for the parts outside the CDR3, the full variable domain is DSGVTQTPKHLITATGQRVTLRCSPRSGDLSVYWYQQSLDQGLQFLIQYYNGEERAKGNILERFSAQQFPDLHSELNLSSLELGDSALYFCASSPQGSHEQYFGPGTRLTVT.

Of note for this clone: Compared with germline, one end of the junction differs, possibly owing to a read error. V and J are TRBV11-3 and TRBJ2-2; D gene ambiguous. Germline values: CDR1 SGHNT, CDR2 YENEEA. The CDR3 runs 13 residues. The DNA of the CDR3 is TGTGCCAGCAGCCAAACGAATACCGGGGAGCTGTTTTTT. Translated, it gives CASSQTNTGELFF.

This clone was seen only once. The chain couples TRBV29-1 to TRBJ2-7, with 9 bases aligning to TRBD2. The CDR3 covers 15 residues. In germline, CDR1 is SQVTM, CDR2 ANQGSEA. V shed 2 bases, J shed 4 bases, and the junction held 9 bases outside the gene matches. The CDR3 region has the DNA TGCAGCGTTGAAACCGGGGCTAGCGGGAAATACGAGCAGTACTTC. It codes for CSVETGASGKYEQYF.

The gene calls are TRBV7-9 and TRBJ2-5, with a possible D match to TRBD1 (5 bases). With 5 bases removed from V and 0 bases from J, the gap between germline ends came to 10 bases. This CDR3 spans 14 amino acids. Germline loops: CDR1 SEHNR, CDR2 FQNEAQ (reference sequence). The CDR3 bases are TGTGCCAGCAGCCCCCGACAGTACCAAGAGACCCAGTACTTC. The encoded protein is CASSPRQYQETQYF.

V and J are TRBV5-1 and TRBJ1-2; D might be TRBD1 (6 bases). Germline V gives CDR1 SGHRS, CDR2 YFSETQ. The CDR3 sequence is 19 residues long. Trimming left V 0 bases short and J 8 bases short, with 29 bases between. CDR3 in amino acids: CASSLASETALQGAGGYTF. CDR3 DNA sequence: TGCGCCAGCAGCTTGGCTAGTGAGACGGCACTACAGGGTGCAGGGGGCTACACCTTC.

The chain recombines TRBV9 with TRBJ2-3, with D possibly matching TRBD1 (6 bases). The CDR3 runs 17 residues. Germline V CDR1 and CDR2: SGDLS, YYNGEE. V shed 4 bases and J shed 0 bases, with 18 bases lying between them. In DNA form, the CDR3 reads TGTGCCAGCAGCTTAGCCTCAGGGGTTGTGAGCACAGATACGCAGTATTTT. Encoded protein: CASSLASGVVSTDTQYF.

This clone has more than one count but fewer than ten. The chain has TRBV13 and TRBJ1-1; D uncertain. The CDR3 covers 11 residues. CDR1 is PRHDT, CDR2 FYEKMQ, per germline (reference sequence). Between the trimmed V and J ends, which lost 4 bases and 5 bases, there was a span of 5 bases. CDR3 amino acids: CASSSETEAFF. In DNA, the CDR3 is TGTGCCAGCAGCTCTGAGACTGAAGCTTTCTTT.

V and J are TRBV9 and TRBJ1-1; D may be TRBD1 (5 bases). There are 15 residues in the CDR3. V was pared by 0 bases and J by 5 bases, with 14 bases between. Germline loops: CDR1 SGDLS, CDR2 YYNGEE. CDR3 loop: CASSVGWGRGTEAFF. For the CDR3, the DNA is TGTGCCAGCAGCGTAGGATGGGGCCGAGGGACTGAAGCTTTCTTT.

V and J are TRBV5-4 and TRBJ2-1; 7 nucleotides match TRBD2. This CDR3 spans 15 amino acids. Germline loops: CDR1 SGHNT, CDR2 YYREEE (reference sequence). V dropped 0 bases and J dropped 5; count of bases not matched to a gene: 5. The CDR3 loop is CASSLVLAENNEQFF. The CDR3 DNA is TGTGCCAGCAGCTTGGTGCTAGCGGAAAACAATGAGCAGTTCTTC. Combining the CDR3 with reference TRBV5-4 and TRBJ2-1 gives the whole variable domain ETGVTQSPTHLIKTRGQQVTLRCSSQSGHNTVSWYQQALGQGPQFIFQYYREEENGRGNFPPRFSGLQFPNYSSELNVNALELDDSALYLCASSLVLAENNEQFFGPGTRLTVL.

The gene calls are TRBV30 and TRBJ2-6; D ambiguous. This CDR3 has 13 residues. The V gene's germline CDR1 is GTSNPN and CDR2 SVGIG (reference sequence). Trimming took 0 bases from V and 4 from J, leaving 4 bases between them. CDR3 sequence: CAWSVSGANVLTF. Written as DNA, the CDR3 is TGTGCCTGGAGTGTTTCCGGGGCCAACGTCCTGACTTTC.

This clone was observed a handful of times. The chain uses TRBV9 and TRBJ2-7; D not certain. V lost 0 bases, J lost 2 bases, and 9 bases lay in between. The germline CDR1 and CDR2 sequences are SGDLS and YYNGEE. The CDR3 consists of 14 residues. CDR3 coding DNA: TGTGCCAGCAGCGTAGGGGCGGTCGCCTACGAGCAGTACTTC. As protein: CASSVGAVAYEQYF. Supplemented by reference TRBV9 and TRBJ2-7, the full variable domain reads DSGVTQTPKHLITATGQRVTLRCSPRSGDLSVYWYQQSLDQGLQFLIQYYNGEERAKGNILERFSAQQFPDLHSELNLSSLELGDSALYFCASSVGAVAYEQYFGPGTRLTVT.

This chain joins TRBV7-9 and TRBJ2-3; D might be TRBD1 (6 bases). The V gene lost 6 bases and the J gene lost 0 bases, with 16 bases spanning the gap. The length of the CDR3 is 16 residues. Germline CDR1 reads SEHNR; CDR2 reads FQNEAQ (reference sequence). The CDR3 DNA sequence: TGTGCCAGCAGTCATCAGGGGCCGACAAGCACAGATACGCAGTATTTT. Translating it yields CASSHQGPTSTDTQYF.

This chain connects TRBV7-6 to TRBJ1-5; 7 bases fit TRBD1. CDR1 SGHVS and CDR2 FNYEAQ come from the germline V gene. This CDR3 has 15 residues. Trimming took 3 bases from V and 2 from J; bases not matched to a gene: 4. The CDR3 sequence is CASSLNRGGNQPQHF. In DNA, the CDR3 is TGTGCCAGCAGCTTGAACAGGGGTGGCAATCAGCCCCAGCATTTT.

This clone has just a few counts. V gene TRBV11-2 combines with J gene TRBJ2-1; 7 positions agree with TRBD1. The CDR3 is 16 residues long. Germline V CDR1 and CDR2: SGHAT, FQNNGV. The junction had 14 bases not matched to a gene; V was cut back by 5 bases and J by 7 bases. This CDR3 is CASSTQVGTERNEQFF. In DNA, the CDR3 is TGTGCCAGCAGCACACAAGTTGGGACAGAAAGAAATGAGCAGTTCTTC.

This clone was seen a few times. The chain uses TRBV18 and TRBJ2-7; D is ambiguous. The germline CDR1 and CDR2 sequences are KGHSH and LQKENI. The CDR3 consists of 13 residues. V dropped 3 bases and J dropped 2 bases, with 8 bases sitting between them. The CDR3 protein is CASSPSSAYEQYF. The CDR3 bases are TGTGCCAGCTCACCCTCATCTGCCTACGAGCAGTACTTC.

The gene calls are TRBV10-3 and TRBJ2-7; no firm D call. The CDR3 sequence is 15 residues long. Germline V gene data show CDR1 as ENHRY and CDR2 as SYGVKD. Trimming removed 1 base from V and 0 bases from J, with 10 bases in between. The CDR3 DNA follows: TGTGCCATCAGTGAGTTGAATAGTGGCTCCTACGAGCAGTACTTC. This translates into CAISELNSGSYEQYF.

The CDR3 here is CASSLPGGGTGELFF. For the CDR3, the DNA is TGTGCCAGCAGCTTGCCCGGGGGAGGCACCGGGGAGCTGTTTTTT. This chain joins TRBV5-6 and TRBJ2-2; tentatively, D is TRBD2 (6 bases). The V gene's germline CDR1 is SGHDT and CDR2 YYEEEE. V was cut by 1 base and J by 4 bases, with 11 bases left in between. CDR3 length: 15 residues.

The chain links TRBV4-1 to TRBJ2-3; D remains ambiguous. The CDR3 spans 14 residues. V was clipped by 2 bases and J by 3 bases, with 9 bases between them. Germline V gene data show CDR1 as MGHRA and CDR2 as YSYEKL. CDR3 residues: CASSQQRMTDTQYF. CDR3 DNA: TGCGCCAGCAGCCAACAGAGAATGACAGATACGCAGTATTTT.

V gene TRBV9 combines with J gene TRBJ1-5; a possible D gene is TRBD1 (6 bases). CDR3 size: 14 residues. In germline, CDR1 is SGDLS, CDR2 YYNGEE. V shed 3 bases and J shed 6 bases, with 13 bases lying between them. CDR3 in amino acids: CASSGGGFGQPQHF. The CDR3 coding sequence is TGTGCCAGCAGCGGAGGGGGGTTCGGTCAGCCCCAGCATTTT.

This clone showed up just a few times. One end of the junction fails to match germline, which may point to a read error. The chain links TRBV7-8 to TRBJ2-7, with D tentatively TRBD2 (5 bases). Germline values: CDR1 SGHVS, CDR2 FQNEAQ. CDR3 length equals 14 residues. CDR3 residues: CASSLGPVEASLNF. The CDR3 DNA reads TGTGCCAGCAGCCTAGGGCCGGTGGAGGCCTCACTTAACTTC.

This sequence joins TRBV7-8 and TRBJ2-3; D remains unclear. Trimming left V 5 bases short and J 1 base short, with 7 bases between. Germline assignment: CDR1 SGHVS and CDR2 FQNEAQ. CDR3 length: 13 residues. CDR3 DNA sequence: TGTGCCAGCAGCCCTTCCGGCACAGATACGCAGTATTTT. Translated, it gives CASSPSGTDTQYF.

The CDR3 DNA follows: TGTGCCAGCAGCCCGATAGAGCTAGCGGGGTTCTACGAGCAGTACTTC. It codes for CASSPIELAGFYEQYF. The chain carries TRBV5-5 and TRBJ2-7, with TRBD2 identical over 9 bases. This CDR3 is 16 amino acids long. The V gene end was trimmed by 4 bases and the J gene end by 3 bases; junction bases not matched to a gene: 11. In germline, CDR1 is SGHKS, CDR2 YYEKEE (reference sequence).

This sequence joins TRBV30 and TRBJ2-7, with 10 bases matching TRBD2. The J segment lost 2 bases and the V segment lost 2 bases, leaving 3 bases of the junction unmatched. Germline lookup yields CDR1 GTSNPN and CDR2 SVGIG (reference sequence). The CDR3 is 14 residues long. CDR3 sequence (DNA): TGTGCCTGGAGTCTAGCGGGGGCACCCTACGAGCAGTACTTC. Translating it yields CAWSLAGAPYEQYF.

V gene TRBV7-8 combines with J gene TRBJ2-5; 11 nucleotides line up with TRBD2. The germline V gene encodes CDR1 SGHVS and CDR2 FQNEAQ. CDR3 size: 20 residues. V dropped 1 base and J dropped 3; count of bases not matched to a gene: 16. CDR3 residues: CASSLVSVFSGGASKETQYF. Written as DNA, the CDR3 is TGTGCCAGCAGCTTAGTCTCCGTCTTTAGCGGGGGGGCCAGTAAAGAGACCCAGTACTTC.